This T cell receptor (beta chain) emerged from a study of cytomegalovirus exposure and HLA in healthy donors (dated by TCRdb to between 2016 and 2019). Background on the whole study: In an earlier analysis of approximately 640 of the donors, about 260 Gb of sequence data and 100 million or so unique TCR beta sequences from 150 million to 200 million T cells were reported. An early release covering more than 500 HLA-typed donors comprised about 320 gigabases of sequencing data and around 80 million unique TCR sequences. Among the roughly 400 genotyped donors, more than 70% belonged to the genetic ancestry cluster associated with self-reported Caucasian donors. The study was designed to test whether signatures of past pathogen exposure could be identified by cataloging public T cell receptors. Using immunosequencing, the study profiled T cell repertoires from about 610 subjects and related those repertoires to cytomegalovirus serostatus. In addition to the first cohort of approximately 670 subjects, a separate validation cohort of under 150 different subjects was used. To predict cytomegalovirus infection status, the study combined high-throughput TCR immunosequencing, statistical association of individual TCRs with disease status, and machine learning. A later analysis re-analyzed previously published TCR beta repertoires from 650 to 800 donors and added high-resolution HLA genotyping to study TCR occurrence patterns. In the later analysis, no new phenotypic data were used to find candidate immune exposures; instead, reliance was placed on TCR beta sequences and their occurrence across donors. An earlier analysis of about 620 of the donors applied high-throughput TCR beta sequencing to assess whether each TCR beta V gene segment acted as functional or pseudogenic. Donor age, sex, ethnicity and CMV serostatus were compiled together with the repertoire data. A later genetic analysis used genome-wide SNP genotypes for about 55% of the 666 donors, treating that subset as a discovery cohort. All discovery cohort repertoires had been generated on a single sequencing platform. Both class I and class II loci were covered by HLA typing, at four-digit resolution. The number of typed donors differed by locus: roughly 629-640 for A, B, C, DRB1 and DQB1; 522 for DQA1; around 580 for DPA1; and about 450 for DPB1. Several DR-DQ haplotypes were handled as single units for association and clustering because linkage in the cohort was strong. Among a few hundred genotyped donors of the cohort, an average of around 240,000 unique TCR beta nucleotide sequences were sequenced per donor, approximately 20% of them non-productive. Paper-wide results and their limitations: The study listed 150 to 200 TCR beta chains as associated with cytomegalovirus. A further reported finding was that TCR beta sequences accurately predicted the HLA-A and HLA-B alleles for most subjects in the first cohort. Strong co-occurrence of HLA alleles, especially DR and DQ, made assigning TCR associations to individual alleles difficult. Most CMV-associated TCR beta chains appeared to be HLA-restricted in a later analysis, and the HLA associations seemed to be driven largely by CMV exposure. Several of the top co-occurrence clusters appeared to be linked to parvovirus B19, influenza, CMV and Epstein-Barr virus, according to a later analysis. Because HLA typing was unavailable for some donors at each locus, only the typed subset was used in association tests. The classifier was reported to diagnose cytomegalovirus status with high specificity and sensitivity in both the original and validation cohorts. In vitro tests confirmed that a few of the cytomegalovirus-associated TCR beta chains recognize cytomegalovirus antigens. According to a later genetic analysis, donors in an Asian-associated ancestry cluster had fewer N-insertions in productive TCRs than the approximately 630-donor mean. Because the 87-base-pair reads could not distinguish some IMGT-functional V segments, including TRBV6-2 and TRBV6-3, those segments were excluded. In a later analysis, 15,000 to 20,000 TCR beta sequences were associated with specific HLA alleles at a false discovery rate of 0.05. In a later analysis, HLA-associated TCR beta chains were found to be more clonally expanded and to have lower generation probabilities than equally common non-associated chains. A later analysis found that TCR association rates varied across HLA loci, with DRB1 alleles showing the most associated TCRs and HLA-C alleles the fewest. Linkage disequilibrium might explain the correlated functional status among segregating V segments, but an unknown experimental factor could not be ruled out. While some public TCRs were present in many individuals, most TCR sequences turned up only very rarely across donors. Presence/absence analyses assumed roughly uniform sequencing depth across donors, an assumption that may not hold. Because counts were too low, about 18 rarely observed V segments, including chromosome 9 orphons, were excluded from the earlier analysis of some 590 of the donors. In a later genetic analysis, a missense DCLRE1C variant was associated with V-gene and J-gene trimming of TCR beta chains, and the association was replicated in an independent cohort. The authors suggested that the approach could potentially be extended to other disease states and immunological phenotypes. The only immune exposure information available for the cohort was CMV serostatus. A cluster of highly shared sequence variants was judged likely to represent a technical artifact of the sequencing pipeline. Broadly in line with IMGT annotations, most TCR beta V segments showed up in productive rearrangements about 87% or about 30% of the time in an earlier analysis of several hundred of the donors. In this cohort, only TCR beta chains were sequenced, and detectable features were limited by the absence of alpha or paired-chain data.

The germline V gene yields LGHNA for CDR1 and YSLEER for CDR2. Trimming takes 2 bases from V and 9 bases from J, and the germline ends sit 14 bases apart. The CDR3 covers 14 residues, taking in both the cysteine and the phenylalanine. The sequence is cut down to CDR3 DNA, 42 bases in frame from base 1. The library was made by the immunoSEQ multiplex PCR assay. A mixture of 60 forward primers for TCR Vbeta segments and 13 reverse primers for TCR Jbeta segments was used in the multiplex PCR. A multiplex PCR assay on genomic DNA amplified the CDR3 region of rearranged TCR beta genes. The amplified TCR beta libraries were sequenced on the Illumina HiSeq System as 87-base-pair reads. The study's own analysis went as follows. A later analysis tallied tens of millions of unique TCR beta chains across the 660 or so repertoires, and approximately 11 million of those chains were shared by two or more donors. Raw reads were error-corrected and collapsed into unique sequences with a nearest-neighbor algorithm that merged closely related sequences to remove PCR and sequencing errors. To assign V, D and J gene segments, CDR3 sequences were aligned to IMGT reference sequences. Each retained sequence needed at least a six-nucleotide match to both a V gene segment and a J gene segment. Rearrangements were called productive when the CDR3 lacked stop codons and stayed in frame with V and J; all others were non-productive. Following IMGT convention, CDR3 was defined as the stretch from the second conserved V-encoded cysteine to the conserved J-encoded phenylalanine. In an earlier analysis of roughly 580 of the donors, sequences lacking an unambiguous match to a single V gene segment were excluded. An earlier analysis of fewer than 750 of the donors called V segments functional above 56.7% productive rearrangements and segregating when the between-donor standard deviation exceeded 5%. A statistical classification framework was built to diagnose cytomegalovirus status from the catalog of TCR beta chain sequences. In a later analysis, V and J genes were assigned by comparing TCR nucleotide sequences against IMGT/GENE-DB human TR gene sequences. A later analysis assigned CDR3 sequences and most-parsimonious VDJ recombination scenarios with the TCRdist pipeline. In a later analysis, each TCR beta chain was defined by its CDR3 amino acid sequence together with its V-gene family, and reads without a unique V-gene family were excluded. In a later analysis, a few hundred highly shared, low-generation-probability nucleotide sequences were removed to address suspected cross-contamination and a sequencing artifact. A later analysis calculated a clonal expansion index for each public chain from normalized within-repertoire ranks of inferred template counts. In a later analysis, generation probabilities were computed with a VDJ recombination model fitted to out-of-frame rearrangements, and the resulting probabilities were checked against IGoR. In a later analysis, TCR-TCR, TCR-HLA and TCR-CMV co-occurrence was scored with hypergeometric tests, and a repertoire-size bias correction was applied to TCR pairs. In a later analysis, false discovery rates were estimated by permuting HLA or CMV assignments 20 times. In a later analysis, co-occurring TCRs were grouped with DBSCAN, and TCRdist sequence similarity was added when clustering was performed within HLA-allele-positive subsets. Repertoires with fewer than 30,000 or more than 120,000 public chains were left out of co-occurrence clustering, as were five repertoires with anomalous nucleotide sharing. TCRdb provides this immuneACCESS table in a form limited to in-frame rearrangements. Some clones are lacking; in checked studies, under half of them reflect an unresolved V gene, and why the rest are absent is not known. V and J calls and clone size are copied from that table; D and trimming were computed from the DNA. The sample profile shows about 120,000 clones; 76% of them were found once. Around 15% of the sample goes to the ten largest clones.

The cohort consisted of hundreds of healthy bone marrow donors. At the time of sampling, all cohort members were nominally healthy, though unrecorded immune exposures were likely present. The donor tested CMV seropositive, placing the donor among the 289 seropositive members of the cohort. Each donor provided a peripheral blood sample, and peripheral blood mononuclear cells were used for TCR beta sequencing. The Qiagen DNeasy Blood Extraction Kit was used to extract genomic DNA from the blood cell samples. A remark on this clone: Its antigen target is currently unknown. No base-level quality is on record; no much larger clone is a single base apart.

The chain is assembled from TRBV4-3 and TRBJ2-4, with TRBD2 tentatively as D gene (7 bases match). Sequenced input: PBMCs. This receptor was taken from a man aged 25-40 years in good health and CMV-seropositive. The DNA reads as follows: TGCGCCAGCAGCCAAATTGGGGGGGCCGTCATTCAGTACTTC. It specifies CASSQIGGAVIQYF.